This entry lists 15 T cell receptor beta chains sequenced from one sample in a study of CD8 T cells in Susac syndrome (dated 2019 in TCRdb). The method behind the library was the immunoSEQ multiplex PCR assay. RNA was extracted using the RNeasy kit, and about 0.45 to 1 microgram was reverse transcribed with random hexamers. TCRdb trimmed public reads at Q25 via fastp, called clones via MiXCR and kept in-frame beta chains. Entries are consolidated by CDR3 protein sequence, retaining the most common genes and DNA. This sample lists around 200,000 distinct CDR3 sequences; approximately 94% were detected once. Around 0.1% of the sample is in the top ten clones. Material for sequencing was CD4+ T cells from PBMCs. These receptors all stem from a human donor with Susac syndrome.

The count of this clonotype is one. V usage is TRBV24-1 and J usage is TRBJ2-2, with D perhaps TRBD1 or TRBD2 (5 bases each). The V end was cut by 3 bases, the J end by 1 base, with 14 bases between. Germline CDR1 and CDR2: KGHDR and SFDVKD. The CDR3 runs 17 residues. CDR3 in DNA: TGTGCCACCAGTGATGCGCGAGGGGCGCAGAACACCGGGGAGCTGTTTTTT. Encoded protein: CATSDARGAQNTGELFF.

The V and J genes are TRBV15 and TRBJ2-5; maybe TRBD1 (5 bases). Per germline, CDR1 LNHNV and CDR2 YYDKDF (reference sequence). Trimming took off 8 bases at V and 4 bases at J, with 14 bases between the two ends. The CDR3 is 13 residues long. CDR3 amino acids: CATSSRVRETQYF. As DNA, the CDR3 is TGTGCCACCTCCAGCAGGGTCAGAGAGACCCAGTACTTC.

This clonotype came up once. The chain couples TRBV6-6 to TRBJ1-1; D call uncertain. V shed 7 bases and J shed 5 bases, with 11 bases lying between them. Per the germline V gene, CDR1 is MNHNY and CDR2 is SVGAGI (reference sequence). The CDR3 has 12 amino acids. The chain's CDR3 is CASTEGRTEAFF. CDR3 coding DNA: TGTGCCAGCACGGAGGGAAGGACTGAAGCTTTCTTT.

Only one count was recorded for this clonotype. The rearrangement links TRBV3-1 to TRBJ1-1; D perhaps matches TRBD1 (6 bases). Between the trimmed V and J ends, which lost 0 bases and 0 bases, there was a span of 11 bases. Per germline, CDR1 LGHDT and CDR2 YNNKEL (reference sequence). The CDR3 is 16 amino acids. Here the CDR3 DNA reads TGTGCCAGCAGCCAAGATTGGGACACAATGAACACTGAAGCTTTCTTT. Amino acid sequence: CASSQDWDTMNTEAFF.

J is TRBJ2-7 and V is TRBV5-1, with D possibly called TRBD1 or TRBD2 (5 bases each). Germline CDR1 is SGHRS and CDR2 is YFSETQ. V lost 4 bases to trimming and J lost 2 bases, with 16 bases between them. The CDR3 loop spans 15 amino acids. The CDR3 reads CASSAGTEPTYEQYF. CDR3 DNA: TGCGCCAGCAGCGCCGGGACGGAGCCCACCTACGAGCAGTACTTC. The variable domain in full, with the rest retrieved from reference TRBV5-1 and TRBJ2-7, is KAGVTQTPRYLIKTRGQQVTLSCSPISGHRSVSWYQQTPGQGLQFLFEYFSETQRNKGNFPGRFSGRQFSNSRSEMNVSTLELGDSALYLCASSAGTEPTYEQYFGPGTRLTVT.

The V gene is TRBV2, the J gene TRBJ1-6; 9 bases line up with TRBD1. The ends lost 9 bases at V and 8 bases at J; junction bases unmatched: 11. Germline values: CDR1 SNHLY, CDR2 FYNNEI. This CDR3 comprises 15 residues. DNA for the CDR3: TGTGCCAGACGAGGATACCGGGACAGGGATTCACCCCTCCACTTT. Its translation is CARRGYRDRDSPLHF.

J is TRBJ2-5 and V is TRBV20-1; D gene ambiguous. Trimming took off 1 base at V and 1 base at J, with 13 bases between the two ends. Germline CDR1 DFQATT, CDR2 SNEGSKA (reference sequence). The CDR3 length is 15 residues. Here the CDR3 reads CSARASPQSQETQYF. CDR3 nucleotides: TGCAGTGCTAGAGCCTCCCCCCAGTCCCAAGAGACCCAGTACTTC.

This clonotype has just a few counts. This chain links TRBV12-3 or TRBV12-4 with TRBJ1-1, with unresolved D. The CDR3 has 13 amino acids. V was clipped by 3 bases and J by 1 base, with 6 bases between them. CDR3 residues: CASSFLQNTEAFF. CDR3 bases: TGTGCCAGCAGTTTCCTCCAGAACACTGAAGCTTTCTTT.

J is TRBJ1-2 and V is TRBV7-3; D is unresolved. CDR3 length: 15 residues. CDR1 and CDR2 (germline): SGHTA, FQGTGA. V shed 4 bases and J shed 6 bases, with 18 bases lying between them. CDR3 sequence (DNA): TGTGCCAGCAGCTCCCGCCGAGGCCAGGATGATGGCTACACCTTC. Protein: CASSSRRGQDDGYTF.

V usage is TRBV15 and J usage is TRBJ2-7; D is unclear. Germline V lookup: CDR1 LNHNV, CDR2 YYDKDF (reference sequence). The germline V and J ends were trimmed by 0 bases and 4 bases, with 4 bases remaining between them. The CDR3 loop spans 12 amino acids. In DNA form, the CDR3 reads TGTGCCACCAGCAGAGAAGGGTACGAGCAGTACTTC. Translating gives CATSREGYEQYF.

The V gene is TRBV27, the J gene TRBJ2-6; the D gene could be TRBD1 or TRBD2 (6 bases each). This CDR3 has 17 amino acids. The germline CDR1 and CDR2 sequences are MNHEY and SMNVEV (reference sequence). Trimming left V 5 bases short and J 0 bases short, with 14 bases between. The CDR3 DNA reads TGTGCCAGCAGTACCCCCGGGGGCCACTCTGGGGCCAACGTCCTGACTTTC. Protein sequence: CASSTPGGHSGANVLTF.

The chain links TRBV25-1 to TRBJ1-1; no clear D. CDR3 length: 14 residues. V lost 5 bases to trimming and J lost 2 bases, with 12 bases between them. Germline assignment: CDR1 MGHDK and CDR2 SYGVNS. This chain's CDR3 is CASSSYTRNTEAFF. As DNA, the CDR3 is TGTGCCAGCAGTAGTTACACGCGAAACACTGAAGCTTTCTTT.

V is TRBV30 and J is TRBJ2-1; possibly TRBD2 for D (6 bases). CDR3 length equals 14 residues. Germline V gene sequence: CDR1 GTSNPN, CDR2 SVGIG (reference sequence). Trimming removed 5 bases at V and 3 bases at J, with 14 bases between. This CDR3 reads CAWARDWLYNEQFF. CDR3 DNA sequence: TGTGCCTGGGCCCGGGACTGGCTCTACAATGAGCAGTTCTTC.

This clonotype is a singleton in its sample. The chain recombines TRBV10-3 with TRBJ1-6; tentative D call: TRBD1 (6 bases). Germline V gives CDR1 ENHRY, CDR2 SYGVKD. The CDR3 runs to 13 residues. The V and J ends lost 8 bases and 5 bases respectively, with 10 bases between them. The CDR3 coding sequence is TGTGCCATCGGCGGACAGAATAATTCACCCCTCCACTTT. Its protein product is CAIGGQNNSPLHF.

The chain employs TRBV12-3 or TRBV12-4 and TRBJ1-1; TRBD1 matches at 8 bases. V lost 3 bases to trimming and J lost 0 bases; unmatched junction nucleotides: 0. The CDR3 is 14 amino acids. The CDR3 here is CASSLDRVNTEAFF. The DNA for the CDR3 is TGTGCCAGCAGTTTGGACAGGGTGAACACTGAAGCTTTCTTT.